This entry describes one T cell receptor beta chain. What it recognizes is unknown. Constant-segment-primed 5'RACE gave TCR alpha and TCR beta cDNA libraries with sample barcodes and UMIs. TCRdb redid the calling of the 5' RACE reads with MiXCR, one entry per CDR3 protein. Of approximately 390,000 distinct CDR3 sequences listed, 16% are singletons. These data come from a study of T-cell memory formation after mild COVID-19. Findings and limits, study-wide: The appearance of some responding clones in pre-infection memory suggested that cross-reactive memory joined. Among clones contracting day 15 to 85, CD4/CD8 was balanced, whereas later expanders leaned CD4+. Clones that contracted clustered mainly in CM and EM if CD4+ and in EMRA if CD8+.

J was trimmed by 6 bases and V by 4 bases; bases with no gene match: 9. The length of the CDR3 is 16 residues. CDR1 SGHTA and CDR2 FQGTGA come from the germline V gene. Sequenced material: PBMCs or a T cell subset sorted from them (not recorded which). This chain joins TRBV7-3 and TRBJ1-6, with 7 nucleotides matching TRBD1. The TCR originated in a man aged 18-30 years who had mild COVID-19 (a few samples of this study predate the infection). Cell type and time point are not known. CDR3 sequence (DNA): TGTGCCAGCAGCTCGGGGGTCTGGGACAGTAATTCACCCCTCCACTTT. It is translated as CASSSGVWDSNSPLHF.